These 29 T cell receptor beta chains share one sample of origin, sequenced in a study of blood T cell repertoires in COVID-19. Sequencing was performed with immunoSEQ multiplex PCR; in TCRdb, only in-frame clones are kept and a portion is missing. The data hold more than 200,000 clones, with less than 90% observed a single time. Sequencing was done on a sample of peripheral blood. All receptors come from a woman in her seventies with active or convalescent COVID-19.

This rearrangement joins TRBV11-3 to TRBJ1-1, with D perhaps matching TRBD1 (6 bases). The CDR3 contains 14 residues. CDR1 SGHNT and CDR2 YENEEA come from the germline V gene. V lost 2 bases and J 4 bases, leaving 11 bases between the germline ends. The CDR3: CASSLRGKATEAFF. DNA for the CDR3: TGTGCCAGCAGCTTAAGGGGGAAGGCCACTGAAGCTTTCTTT.

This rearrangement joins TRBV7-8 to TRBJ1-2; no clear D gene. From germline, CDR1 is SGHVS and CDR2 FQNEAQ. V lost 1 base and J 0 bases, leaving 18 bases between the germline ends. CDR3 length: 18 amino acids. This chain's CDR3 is CASSLGASGIIANYGYTF. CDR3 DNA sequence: TGTGCCAGCAGCTTAGGCGCCAGCGGAATAATTGCTAACTATGGCTACACCTTC. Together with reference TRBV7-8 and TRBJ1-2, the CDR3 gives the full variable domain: GAGVSQSPRYKVAKRGQDVALRCDPISGHVSLFWYQQALGQGPEFLTYFQNEAQLDKSGLPSDRFFAERPEGSVSTLKIQRTQQEDSAVYLCASSLGASGIIANYGYTFGSGTRLTVV.

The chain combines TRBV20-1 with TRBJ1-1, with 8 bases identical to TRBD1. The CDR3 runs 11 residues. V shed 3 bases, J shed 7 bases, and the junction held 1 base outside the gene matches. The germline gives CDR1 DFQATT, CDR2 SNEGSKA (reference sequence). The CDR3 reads CSARGQVEAFF. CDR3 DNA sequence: TGCAGTGCTAGGGGACAGGTTGAAGCTTTCTTT.

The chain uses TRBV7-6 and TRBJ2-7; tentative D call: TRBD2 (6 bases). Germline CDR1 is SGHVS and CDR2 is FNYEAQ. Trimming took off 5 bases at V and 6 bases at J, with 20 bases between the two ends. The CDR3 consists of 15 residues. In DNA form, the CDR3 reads TGTGCCAGCAGCCCCGGGGTCGGAGGGAGAAGCGAGCAGTACTTC. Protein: CASSPGVGGRSEQYF.

This CDR3 is CASSELAGAEQYF. The CDR3 nucleotides are TGTGCCAGCAGTGAACTAGCGGGAGCCGAGCAGTACTTC. V gene TRBV6-4 combines with J gene TRBJ2-7, with 11 bases aligning to TRBD2. Trimming cost V 3 bases and J 6 bases; bases outside gene matches: 1. This CDR3 spans 13 amino acids. The germline V gene encodes CDR1 MRHNA and CDR2 SNTAGT.

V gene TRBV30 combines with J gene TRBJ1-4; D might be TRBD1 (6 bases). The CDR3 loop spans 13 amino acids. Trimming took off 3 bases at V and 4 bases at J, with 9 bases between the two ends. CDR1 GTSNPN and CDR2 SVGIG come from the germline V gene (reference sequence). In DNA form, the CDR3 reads TGTGCCTGGAGCGGACAGCTTAATGAAAAACTGTTTTTT. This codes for CAWSGQLNEKLFF. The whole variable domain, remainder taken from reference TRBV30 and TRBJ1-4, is SQTIHQWPATLVQPVGSPLSLECTVEGTSNPNLYWYRQAAGRGLQLLFYSVGIGQISSEVPQNLSASRPQDRQFILSSKKLLLSDSGFYLCAWSGQLNEKLFFGSGTQLSVL.

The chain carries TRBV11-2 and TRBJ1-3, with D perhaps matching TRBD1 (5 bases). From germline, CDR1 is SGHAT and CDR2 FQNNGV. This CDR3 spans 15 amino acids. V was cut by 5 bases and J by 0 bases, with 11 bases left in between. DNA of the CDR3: TGTGCCAGCAGCCCGCAGGGATTCTCTGGAAACACCATATATTTT. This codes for CASSPQGFSGNTIYF.

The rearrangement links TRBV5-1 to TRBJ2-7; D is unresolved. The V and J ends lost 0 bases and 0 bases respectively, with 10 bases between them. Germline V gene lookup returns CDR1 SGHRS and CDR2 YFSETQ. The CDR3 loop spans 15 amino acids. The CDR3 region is CASSLDSLSSYEQYF. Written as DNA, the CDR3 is TGCGCCAGCAGCTTGGACAGTTTAAGCTCCTACGAGCAGTACTTC.

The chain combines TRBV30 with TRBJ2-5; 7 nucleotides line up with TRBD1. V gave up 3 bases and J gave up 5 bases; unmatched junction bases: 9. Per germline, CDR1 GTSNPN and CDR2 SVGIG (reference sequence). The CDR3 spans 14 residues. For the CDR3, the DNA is TGTGCCTGGAGAGAAGCAGGGGGTCGGGAGACCCAGTACTTC. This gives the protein CAWREAGGRETQYF.

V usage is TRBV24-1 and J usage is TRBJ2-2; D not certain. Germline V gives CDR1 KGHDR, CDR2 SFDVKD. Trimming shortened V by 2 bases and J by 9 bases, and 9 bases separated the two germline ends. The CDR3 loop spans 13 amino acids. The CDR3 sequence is CATSDSRSRELFF. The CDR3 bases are TGTGCCACCAGTGATTCTAGGTCGAGGGAGCTGTTTTTT.

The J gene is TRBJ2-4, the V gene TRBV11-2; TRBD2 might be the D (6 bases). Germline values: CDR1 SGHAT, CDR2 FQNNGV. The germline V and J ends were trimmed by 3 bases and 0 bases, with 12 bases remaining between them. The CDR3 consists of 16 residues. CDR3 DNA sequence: TGTGCCAGCAGCTTCCGACTAGACCTAGCCAAAAACATTCAGTACTTC. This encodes CASSFRLDLAKNIQYF. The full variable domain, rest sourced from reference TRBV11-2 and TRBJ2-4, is EAGVAQSPRYKIIEKRQSVAFWCNPISGHATLYWYQQILGQGPKLLIQFQNNGVVDDSQLPKDRFSAERLKGVDSTLKIQPAKLEDSAVYLCASSFRLDLAKNIQYFGAGTRLSVL.

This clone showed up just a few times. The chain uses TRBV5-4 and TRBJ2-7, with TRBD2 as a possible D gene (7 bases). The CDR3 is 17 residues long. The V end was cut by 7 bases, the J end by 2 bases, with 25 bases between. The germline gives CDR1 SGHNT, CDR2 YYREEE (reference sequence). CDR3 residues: CASAQGLAGAEAYEQYF. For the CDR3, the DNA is TGTGCCAGCGCCCAGGGGTTGGCGGGAGCCGAAGCCTACGAGCAGTACTTC. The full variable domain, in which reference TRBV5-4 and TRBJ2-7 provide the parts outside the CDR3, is ETGVTQSPTHLIKTRGQQVTLRCSSQSGHNTVSWYQQALGQGPQFIFQYYREEENGRGNFPPRFSGLQFPNYSSELNVNALELDDSALYLCASAQGLAGAEAYEQYFGPGTRLTVT.

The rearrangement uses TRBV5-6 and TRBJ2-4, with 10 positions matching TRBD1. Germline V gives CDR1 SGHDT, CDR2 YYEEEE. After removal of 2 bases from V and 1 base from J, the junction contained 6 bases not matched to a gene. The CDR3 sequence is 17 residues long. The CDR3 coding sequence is TGTGCCAGCAGCTTACGGGACAGGGGATGGGCCAAAAACATTCAGTACTTC. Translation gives CASSLRDRGWAKNIQYF.

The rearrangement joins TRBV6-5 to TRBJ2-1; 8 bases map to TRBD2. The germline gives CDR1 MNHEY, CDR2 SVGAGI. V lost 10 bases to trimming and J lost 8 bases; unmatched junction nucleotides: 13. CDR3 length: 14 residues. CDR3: CATRREGLRYEQFF. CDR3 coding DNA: TGTGCCACAAGACGGGAGGGCCTTAGGTATGAGCAGTTCTTC.

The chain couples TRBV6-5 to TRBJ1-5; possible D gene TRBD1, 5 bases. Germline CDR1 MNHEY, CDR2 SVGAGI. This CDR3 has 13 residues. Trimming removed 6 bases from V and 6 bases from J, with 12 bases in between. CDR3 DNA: TGTGCCAGCAGCGGGGGGTTGGCTCAGCCCCAGCATTTT. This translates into CASSGGLAQPQHF.

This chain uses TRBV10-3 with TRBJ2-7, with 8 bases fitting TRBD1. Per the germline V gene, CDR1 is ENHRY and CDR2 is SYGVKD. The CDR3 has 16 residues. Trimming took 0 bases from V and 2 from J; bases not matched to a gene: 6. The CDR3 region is CAISESSQGDPYEQYF. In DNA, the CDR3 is TGTGCCATCAGTGAGTCATCACAGGGGGATCCCTACGAGCAGTACTTC.

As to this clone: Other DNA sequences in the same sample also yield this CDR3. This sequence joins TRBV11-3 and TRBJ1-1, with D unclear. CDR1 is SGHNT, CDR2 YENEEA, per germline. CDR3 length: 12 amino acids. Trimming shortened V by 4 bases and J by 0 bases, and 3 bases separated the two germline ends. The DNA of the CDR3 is TGTGCCAGCAGCTACTTGAACACTGAAGCTTTCTTT. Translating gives CASSYLNTEAFF.

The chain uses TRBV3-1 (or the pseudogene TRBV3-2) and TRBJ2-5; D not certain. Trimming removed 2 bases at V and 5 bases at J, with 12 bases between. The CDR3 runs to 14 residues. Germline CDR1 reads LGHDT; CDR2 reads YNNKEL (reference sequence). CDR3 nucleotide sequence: TGTGCCAGCAGCCAACTGCAAACTACGGAGACCCAGTACTTC. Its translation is CASSQLQTTETQYF.

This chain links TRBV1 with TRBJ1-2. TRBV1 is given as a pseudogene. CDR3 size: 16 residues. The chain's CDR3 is CTSSQDPGGEYDGYTF. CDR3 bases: TGCACCAGCAGCCAAGATCCGGGGGGAGAGTATGATGGCTACACCTTC.

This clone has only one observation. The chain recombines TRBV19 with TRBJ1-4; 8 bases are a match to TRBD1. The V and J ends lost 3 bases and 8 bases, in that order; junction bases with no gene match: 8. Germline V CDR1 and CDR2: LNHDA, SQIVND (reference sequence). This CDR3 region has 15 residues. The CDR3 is CASSMLGSGGEKLFF. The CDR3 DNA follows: TGTGCCAGTAGTATGCTGGGGTCAGGGGGCGAAAAACTGTTTTTT.

CDR3 sequence reads: CASSLDRDRYEQYF. The CDR3 DNA reads TGTGCCAGCAGCTTAGATCGCGACAGATACGAGCAGTACTTC. The chain is built from TRBV7-6 and TRBJ2-7, with a possible D match to TRBD1 (5 bases). The germline V gene has CDR1 SGHVS and CDR2 FNYEAQ. The CDR3 runs to 14 residues. V lost 1 base and J 4 bases, leaving 11 bases between the germline ends.

The CDR3 protein is CASSYPGQNYGYTF. For the CDR3, the DNA is TGTGCCAGCAGTTACCCGGGACAGAACTATGGCTACACCTTC. This chain connects TRBV6-6 to TRBJ1-2; 7 positions match TRBD1. The V gene end was trimmed by 2 bases and the J gene end by 2 bases; junction bases not matched to a gene: 2. The CDR3 runs to 14 residues. Germline CDR1 and CDR2: MNHNY and SVGAGI (reference sequence).

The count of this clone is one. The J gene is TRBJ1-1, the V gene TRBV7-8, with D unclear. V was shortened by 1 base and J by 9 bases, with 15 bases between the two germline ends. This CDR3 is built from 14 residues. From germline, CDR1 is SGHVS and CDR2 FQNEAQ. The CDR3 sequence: CASSLDNGREKAFF. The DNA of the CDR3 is TGTGCCAGCAGCTTAGATAATGGGAGGGAGAAAGCTTTCTTT.

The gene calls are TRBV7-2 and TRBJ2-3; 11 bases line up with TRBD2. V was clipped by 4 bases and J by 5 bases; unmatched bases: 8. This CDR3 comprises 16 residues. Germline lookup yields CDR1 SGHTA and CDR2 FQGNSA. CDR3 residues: CASSSRLAGMIDTQYF. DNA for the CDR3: TGTGCCAGCAGCTCCAGACTAGCGGGGATGATAGATACGCAGTATTTT.

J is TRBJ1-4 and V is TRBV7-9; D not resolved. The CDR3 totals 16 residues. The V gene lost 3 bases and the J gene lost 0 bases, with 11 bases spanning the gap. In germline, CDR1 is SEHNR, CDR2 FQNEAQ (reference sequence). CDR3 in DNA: TGTGCCAGCAGCTTTCGTCAGCGGACAACTAATGAAAAACTGTTTTTT. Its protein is CASSFRQRTTNEKLFF.

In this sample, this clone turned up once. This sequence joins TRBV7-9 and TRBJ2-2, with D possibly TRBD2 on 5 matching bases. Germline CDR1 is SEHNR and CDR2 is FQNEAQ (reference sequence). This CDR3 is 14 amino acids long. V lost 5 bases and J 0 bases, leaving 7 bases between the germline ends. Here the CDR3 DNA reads TGTGCCAGCAGCCAGGACTCGAACACCGGGGAGCTGTTTTTT. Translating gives CASSQDSNTGELFF.

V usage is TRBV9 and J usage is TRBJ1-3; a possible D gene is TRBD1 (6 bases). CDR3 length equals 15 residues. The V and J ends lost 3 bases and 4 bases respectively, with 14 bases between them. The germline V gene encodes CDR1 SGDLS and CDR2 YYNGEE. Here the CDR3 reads CASSAGEGTGNTIYF. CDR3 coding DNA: TGTGCCAGCAGCGCAGGGGAGGGTACAGGAAACACCATATATTTT.

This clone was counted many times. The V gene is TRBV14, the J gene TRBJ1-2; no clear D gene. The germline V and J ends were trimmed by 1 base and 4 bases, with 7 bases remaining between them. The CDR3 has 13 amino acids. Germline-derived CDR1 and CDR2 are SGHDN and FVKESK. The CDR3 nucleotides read TGTGCCAGCAGCCAAGTTTCCTTCTATGGCTACACCTTC. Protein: CASSQVSFYGYTF.

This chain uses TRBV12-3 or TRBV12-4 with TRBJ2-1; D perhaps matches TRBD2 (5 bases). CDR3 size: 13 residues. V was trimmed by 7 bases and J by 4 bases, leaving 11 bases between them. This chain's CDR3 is CASKGGGYNEQFF. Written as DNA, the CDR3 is TGTGCCAGCAAAGGAGGCGGATACAATGAGCAGTTCTTC.